This TCR beta chain originates from a study of shared clonotypes between healthy human individuals. Whole-study findings and limits: Shared across a few donors were around 5% of the naive CD4 clonotypes.

V was pared by 7 bases and J by 4 bases, with 11 bases of the junction left unmatched. There are 15 residues in the CDR3. The germline CDR1 and CDR2 sequences are SEHNR and FQNEAQ (reference sequence). TCRdb's copy holds only in-frame clones and misses some; the assay was immunoSEQ multiplex PCR. The sample has about 110,000 clones; roughly two thirds are singletons. As for this clone: Its target is unknown.

Donors were Caucasian adults residing in Nashville, Tennessee, USA. The source of this sequence is a woman in her 30s in good health. Sample: memory CD8+ T cells sorted from blood. The subset denotes: CD45RO+ cells pooled with CCR7-negative TemRA cells. The chain recombines TRBV7-9 with TRBJ2-5; 8 bases line up with TRBD2. CDR3 protein: CASTPGLAHVETQYF. The CDR3 nucleotides read TGTGCCAGCACCCCCGGACTAGCCCACGTAGAGACCCAGTACTTC.